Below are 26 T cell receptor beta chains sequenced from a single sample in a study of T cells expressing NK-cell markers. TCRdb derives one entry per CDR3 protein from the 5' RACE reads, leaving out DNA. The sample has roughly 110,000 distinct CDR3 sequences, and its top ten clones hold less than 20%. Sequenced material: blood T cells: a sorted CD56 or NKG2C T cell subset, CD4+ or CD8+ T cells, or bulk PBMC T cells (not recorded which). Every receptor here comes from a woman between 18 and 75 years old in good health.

CDR3 protein: CASSREQLVTNTGELFF. The chain employs TRBV3-1 and TRBJ2-2. Germline V gives CDR1 LGHDT, CDR2 YNNKEL (reference sequence). The CDR3 has 17 amino acids.

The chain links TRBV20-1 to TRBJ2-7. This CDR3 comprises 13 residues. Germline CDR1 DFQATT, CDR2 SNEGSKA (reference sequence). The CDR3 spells CSARGWQAYEQYF.

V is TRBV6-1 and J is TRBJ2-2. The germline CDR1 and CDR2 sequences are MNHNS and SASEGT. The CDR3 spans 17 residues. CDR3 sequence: CASSVASLGPATGELFF.

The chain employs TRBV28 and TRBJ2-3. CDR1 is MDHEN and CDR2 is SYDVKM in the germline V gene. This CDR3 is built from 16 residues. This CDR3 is CASSLGEETSTDTQYF.

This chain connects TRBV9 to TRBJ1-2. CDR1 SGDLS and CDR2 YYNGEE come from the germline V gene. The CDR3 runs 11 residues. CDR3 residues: CASKVGDGYTF. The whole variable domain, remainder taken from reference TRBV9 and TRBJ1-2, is DSGVTQTPKHLITATGQRVTLRCSPRSGDLSVYWYQQSLDQGLQFLIQYYNGEERAKGNILERFSAQQFPDLHSELNLSSLELGDSALYFCASKVGDGYTFGSGTRLTVV.

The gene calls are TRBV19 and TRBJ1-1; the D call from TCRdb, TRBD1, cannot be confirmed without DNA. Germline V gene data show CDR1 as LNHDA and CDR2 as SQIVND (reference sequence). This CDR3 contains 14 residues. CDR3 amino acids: CASTHGTGNTEAFF. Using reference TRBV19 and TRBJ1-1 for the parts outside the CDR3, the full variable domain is DGGITQSPKYLFRKEGQNVTLSCEQNLNHDAMYWYRQDPGQGLRLIYYSQIVNDFQKGDIAEGYSVSREKKESFPLTVTSAQKNPTAFYLCASTHGTGNTEAFFGQGTRLTVV.

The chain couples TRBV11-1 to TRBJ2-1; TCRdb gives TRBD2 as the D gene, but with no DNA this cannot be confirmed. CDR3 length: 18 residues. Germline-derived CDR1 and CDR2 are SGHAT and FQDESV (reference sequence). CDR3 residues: CASSATSGRLGSYNEQFF.

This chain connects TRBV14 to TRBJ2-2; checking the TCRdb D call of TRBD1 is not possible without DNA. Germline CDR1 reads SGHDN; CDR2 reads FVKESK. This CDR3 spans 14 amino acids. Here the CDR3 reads CASSHRQGCGELFF.

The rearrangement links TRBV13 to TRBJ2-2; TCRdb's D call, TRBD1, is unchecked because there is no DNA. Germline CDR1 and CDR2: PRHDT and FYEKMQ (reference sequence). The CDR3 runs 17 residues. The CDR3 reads CASSFSPPTGSTGELFF. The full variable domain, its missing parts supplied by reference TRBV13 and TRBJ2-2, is AAGVIQSPRHLIKEKRETATLKCYPIPRHDTVYWYQQGPGQDPQFLISFYEKMQSDKGSIPDRFSAQQFSDYHSELNMSSLELGDSALYFCASSFSPPTGSTGELFFGEGSRLTVL.

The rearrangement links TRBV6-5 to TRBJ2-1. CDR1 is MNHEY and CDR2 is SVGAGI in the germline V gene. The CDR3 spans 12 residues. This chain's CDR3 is CASSYDRNEQFF.

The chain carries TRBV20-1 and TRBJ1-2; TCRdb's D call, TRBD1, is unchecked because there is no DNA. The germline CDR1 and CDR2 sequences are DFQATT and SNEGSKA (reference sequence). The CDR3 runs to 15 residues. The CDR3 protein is CSARDGPGGHYGYTF.

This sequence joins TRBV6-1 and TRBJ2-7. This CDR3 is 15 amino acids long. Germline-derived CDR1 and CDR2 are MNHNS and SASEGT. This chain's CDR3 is CASRVAGVASYEQYF.

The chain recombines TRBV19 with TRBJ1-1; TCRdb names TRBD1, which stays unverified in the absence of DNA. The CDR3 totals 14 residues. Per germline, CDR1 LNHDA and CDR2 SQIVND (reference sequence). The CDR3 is CASSHDRGDTEAFF. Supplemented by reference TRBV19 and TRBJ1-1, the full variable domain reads DGGITQSPKYLFRKEGQNVTLSCEQNLNHDAMYWYRQDPGQGLRLIYYSQIVNDFQKGDIAEGYSVSREKKESFPLTVTSAQKNPTAFYLCASSHDRGDTEAFFGQGTRLTVV.

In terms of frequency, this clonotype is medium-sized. CDR3: CASTYRGHLAGGSLEQYF. This chain connects TRBV11-2 to TRBJ2-7; the D gene TCRdb calls, TRBD2, cannot be checked with no DNA. This CDR3 is built from 18 residues. Germline CDR1 SGHAT, CDR2 FQNNGV.

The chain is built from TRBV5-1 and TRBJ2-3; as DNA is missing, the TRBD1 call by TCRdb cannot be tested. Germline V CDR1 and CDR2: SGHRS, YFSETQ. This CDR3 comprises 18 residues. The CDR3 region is CASSLDVTGHPGTDTQYF.

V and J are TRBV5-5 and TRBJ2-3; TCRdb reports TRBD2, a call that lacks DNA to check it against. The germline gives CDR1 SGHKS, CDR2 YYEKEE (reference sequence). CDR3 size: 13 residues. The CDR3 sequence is CASSYAGLDTQYF. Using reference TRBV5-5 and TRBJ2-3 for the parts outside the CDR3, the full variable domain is DAGVTQSPTHLIKTRGQQVTLRCSPISGHKSVSWYQQVLGQGPQFIFQYYEKEERGRGNFPDRFSARQFPNYSSELNVNALLLGDSALYLCASSYAGLDTQYFGPGTRLTVL.

The CDR3 spells CASRLDRDANTEAFF. The V call is TRBV28, the J call TRBJ1-1; with no DNA, the TCRdb D assignment of TRBD1 cannot be verified. CDR3 length: 15 residues. Germline V gene lookup returns CDR1 MDHEN and CDR2 SYDVKM.

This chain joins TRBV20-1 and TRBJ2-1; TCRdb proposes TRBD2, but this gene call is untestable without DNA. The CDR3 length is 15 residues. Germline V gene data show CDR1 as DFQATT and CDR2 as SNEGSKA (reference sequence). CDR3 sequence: CSASPTSGSSDEQFF.

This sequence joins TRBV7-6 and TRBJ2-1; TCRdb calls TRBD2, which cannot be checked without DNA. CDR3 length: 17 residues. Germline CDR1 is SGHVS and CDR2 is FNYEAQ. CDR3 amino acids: CASSLNERGSHYNEQFF.

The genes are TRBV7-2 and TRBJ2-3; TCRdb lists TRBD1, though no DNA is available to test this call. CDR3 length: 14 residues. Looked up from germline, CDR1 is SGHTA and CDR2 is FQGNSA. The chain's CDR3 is CASSLSPGTDTQYF.

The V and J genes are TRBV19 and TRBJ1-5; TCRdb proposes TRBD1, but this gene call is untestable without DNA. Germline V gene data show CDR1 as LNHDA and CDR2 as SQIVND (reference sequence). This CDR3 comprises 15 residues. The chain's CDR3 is CASSTDRVMVEPQHF.

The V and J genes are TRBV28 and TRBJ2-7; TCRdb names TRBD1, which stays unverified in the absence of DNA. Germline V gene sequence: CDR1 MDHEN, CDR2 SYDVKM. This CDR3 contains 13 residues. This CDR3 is CASSLVLQGEQYF.

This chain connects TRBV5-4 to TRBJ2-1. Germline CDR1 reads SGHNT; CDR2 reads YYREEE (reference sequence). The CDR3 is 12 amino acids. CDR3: CASSMTVDEQFF.

CDR3 loop: CASRPETAIRVATTHPGANVLTF. The rearrangement joins TRBV7-2 to TRBJ2-6; there is no DNA to check the TCRdb D call of TRBD1. Germline CDR1 reads SGHTA; CDR2 reads FQGNSA. This CDR3 is built from 23 residues.

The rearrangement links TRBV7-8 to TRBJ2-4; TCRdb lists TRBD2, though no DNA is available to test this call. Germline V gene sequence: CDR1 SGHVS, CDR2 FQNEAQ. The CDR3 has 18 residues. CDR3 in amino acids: CASSSGLAGGGAKNIQYF.

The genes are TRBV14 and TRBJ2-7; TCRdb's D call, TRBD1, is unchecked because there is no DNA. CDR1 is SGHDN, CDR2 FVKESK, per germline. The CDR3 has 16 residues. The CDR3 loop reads CASSQAPEGTSYEQYF. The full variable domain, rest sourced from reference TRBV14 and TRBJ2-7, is EAGVTQFPSHSVIEKGQTVTLRCDPISGHDNLYWYRRVMGKEIKFLLHFVKESKQDESGMPNNRFLAERTGGTYSTLKVQPAELEDSGVYFCASSQAPEGTSYEQYFGPGTRLTVT.